The clone carrying this T cell receptor beta chain was counted many times. The ends lost 4 bases at V and 5 bases at J; junction bases unmatched: 7. This CDR3 has 15 amino acids. Looked up from germline, CDR1 is SGHKS and CDR2 is YYEKEE (reference sequence). The sample belongs to a study of regulatory T cells in long-lasting Graves disease. Time point of the sample: newly diagnosed GD, antithyroid drugs for less than 3 months. PBMCs provided the RNA from which the TCR library was made. Construction of TCR beta libraries relied on iRepertoire HTBI primers and on Arm-PCR targeting CDR3 regions. Via MiXCR, TCRdb re-called the multiplex PCR reads, giving one row per CDR3 protein. The repertoire holds some 350,000 distinct CDR3 sequences, with around 15% as singletons. Separately, the same data were catalogued under a study of T cells in Graves' hyperthyroidism and ophthalmopathy.

The sequencing used peripheral blood mononuclear cells (PBMCs), collected at new diagnosis, from a patient treated with antithyroid drugs. This TCR derives from a young woman with Graves disease. The V and J genes are TRBV5-5 and TRBJ1-4; 8 nucleotides agree with TRBD1. CDR3 sequence: CASSQTGGRNEKLFF. CDR3 bases: TGTGCCAGCAGCCAAACAGGGGGAAGGAATGAAAAACTGTTTTTT.